The rows below give T cell receptor beta chains drawn from one sample of a study of control samples from healthy donors and cancer patients. Repertoires were generated with immunoSEQ multiplex PCR, while TCRdb's copy carries only in-frame clones and drops some. The table includes 150,000 to 160,000 clones, approximately 96% detected once. The sequenced sample consisted of blood. These receptors came from a man aged 40-50 years in good health. CDR3s include the opening cysteine and the closing phenylalanine or tryptophan. D genes are given only for firm matches. Only part of the rows carry a size: once, few, many, or a class if the clone is expanded.

d_gene	len	v_gene	abundance	j_gene	CDR3nt	CDR3aa
.	16	TRBV11-2	few	TRBJ2-5	TGTGCCAGCAGCTTAACCTGGGGGCCAGGTCAAGAGACCCAGTACTTC	CASSLTWGPGQETQYF
.	15	TRBV10-1	.	TRBJ1-1	TGCGCCAGCAGGCCCAACCCAGAATTGAACACTGAAGCTTTCTTT	CASRPNPELNTEAFF
.	13	TRBV28	.	TRBJ1-1	TGTGCCAGCAGGTGGGGTGGGAGGACTGAAGCTTTCTTT	CASRWGGRTEAFF
TRBD1	14	TRBV7-9	once	TRBJ1-4	TGTGCCAGCAGCTTAGCGACAGGGGATGAAAAACTGTTTTTT	CASSLATGDEKLFF
TRBD2	15	TRBV9	once	TRBJ2-1	TGTGCCAGCAGCAGATGGACTAGCGGGGGTCTTGAGCAGTTCTTC	CASSRWTSGGLEQFF
.	14	TRBV19	.	TRBJ1-5	TGTGCCAGTAGGGGGGGCCTAGGCAATCAGCCCCAGCATTTT	CASRGGLGNQPQHF
.	15	TRBV4-1	once	TRBJ1-3	TGCGCCAGCAGCCATACTCCCGACTCTGGAAACACCATATATTTT	CASSHTPDSGNTIYF
TRBD2	15	TRBV11-2	.	TRBJ2-3	TGTGCCAGCAGCTTCCATAGCGGGGGCGACGGTACGCAGTATTTT	CASSFHSGGDGTQYF
.	12	TRBV6-2/TRBV6-3	.	TRBJ2-7	TGTGCCAGCAGTTATCACCGTTACGAGCAGTACTTC	CASSYHRYEQYF
.	15	TRBV4-2	.	TRBJ2-4	TGTGCCAGCAGCCAAGAGGAGGGGGCCAAAAACATTCAGTACTTC	CASSQEEGAKNIQYF
TRBD2	16	TRBV24-1	.	TRBJ2-3	TGTGCCACCAGTGATTTCCGCGGGGAGGGGTCAGATACGCAGTATTTT	CATSDFRGEGSDTQYF
.	15	TRBV18	.	TRBJ2-2	TGTGCCAGCTCACCAGGGACGCCCGGCACCGGGGAGCTGTTTTTT	CASSPGTPGTGELFF
.	12	TRBV5-4	.	TRBJ1-1	TGTGCCAGCAGCTCCGAGCCACGCCATACTTTCTTT	CASSSEPRHTFF
TRBD1	14	TRBV6-6	.	TRBJ1-2	TGTGCCAGCAGTACGGACAGGGGGAAGGGTGGCTACACCTTC	CASSTDRGKGGYTF
.	12	TRBV29-1	.	TRBJ1-2	TGCAGCGTTGGGGTGGGGTCGGGCGGCTACACCTTC	CSVGVGSGGYTF
TRBD1	21	TRBV28	.	TRBJ1-5	TGTGCCAGCAGTTTAAGCGGTTGGAGGGGGACAGGGGGTGGGAGCAATCAGCCCCAGCATTTT	CASSLSGWRGTGGGSNQPQHF
.	15	TRBV9	.	TRBJ1-2	TGTGCCAGCAGCCCGGGGACCATAGCTAACTATGGCTACACCTTC	CASSPGTIANYGYTF
.	13	TRBV30	.	TRBJ1-1	TGTGCCTGGAGCGCTTGGGGAAACACTGAAGCTTTCTTT	CAWSAWGNTEAFF
TRBD1	14	TRBV6-6	.	TRBJ2-7	TGTGCCAGCAGTTATTCCTCAGGGGGCTACGAGCAGTACTTC	CASSYSSGGYEQYF
.	14	TRBV2	.	TRBJ1-1	TGTGCCAGCACTTCAAGACTCCTTAACACTGAAGCTTTCTTT	CASTSRLLNTEAFF
.	15	TRBV5-4	once	TRBJ2-7	TGTGCCAGCAGCTCTGGAGGGGACGCCTCCTACGAGCAGTACTTC	CASSSGGDASYEQYF
.	13	TRBV19	.	TRBJ1-1	TGTGCCAGTAGTCGCGCCAGGCACACTGAAGCTTTCTTT	CASSRARHTEAFF
.	14	TRBV14	.	TRBJ1-1	TGTGCCAGCAGCCAAGACGGAGGGGTCACTGAAGCTTTCTTT	CASSQDGGVTEAFF
.	15	TRBV5-4	.	TRBJ1-5	TGTGCCAGCAGCTTGTGGGGGGCGCCCAATCAGCCCCAGCATTTT	CASSLWGAPNQPQHF
.	14	TRBV19	once	TRBJ1-1	TGTGCCAGTAGTGACCGACACGTTAACACTGAAGCTTTCTTT	CASSDRHVNTEAFF
TRBD1	14	TRBV18	.	TRBJ2-7	TGTGCCAGCTCACCCTCGGGACAGGGACGGGAGCAGTACTTC	CASSPSGQGREQYF
.	16	TRBV5-1	.	TRBJ2-1	TGCGCCAGCAGCTTCGGGTTAGGCGGCTCCTACAATGAGCAGTTCTTC	CASSFGLGGSYNEQFF
.	14	TRBV5-1	.	TRBJ1-5	TGCGCCAGCAGCGCGGGACTTAGCAATCAGCCCCAGCATTTT	CASSAGLSNQPQHF
TRBD1	14	TRBV6-5	.	TRBJ1-6	TGTGCCAGCAGTTATGACAGGGGATCAACATCCCTCCACTTT	CASSYDRGSTSLHF
TRBD1	12	TRBV4-1	once	TRBJ1-2	TGCGCCAGTTTCAGGGGGCTAGAGGGCTACACCTTC	CASFRGLEGYTF
.	13	TRBV28	.	TRBJ2-3	TGCTTCCGACCTGGGAACGGCACAGATACGCAGTATTTT	CFRPGNGTDTQYF
.	15	TRBV5-5	.	TRBJ1-4	TGTGCCAGCAGCTGGGCTACGGGGGGTAATGAAAAACTGTTTTTT	CASSWATGGNEKLFF
.	13	TRBV18	.	TRBJ1-1	TGTGCCAGCTCGACGACCGGTACCGCCGAAGCTTTCTTT	CASSTTGTAEAFF
TRBD1	14	TRBV19	once	TRBJ1-1	TGTGCCAGTAGTATAGAGGTAACAGGGGGAGGTGCCTTCTTT	CASSIEVTGGGAFF
.	14	TRBV18	.	TRBJ1-2	TGTGCCAGCTCACCATGGGGGGACAACTATGGCTACACCTTC	CASSPWGDNYGYTF
.	16	TRBV6-1	.	TRBJ1-1	TGTGCCAGCAGTGAAGCGGGGGGACGGATGAACACTGAAGCTTTCTTT	CASSEAGGRMNTEAFF
.	13	TRBV12-3/TRBV12-4	.	TRBJ1-1	TGTGCCAGCAGAGTAGGGATGAACACTGAAGCTTTCTTT	CASRVGMNTEAFF
.	14	TRBV5-8	.	TRBJ2-3	TGTGCCAGCAGCCGGACCGGGCCACTAGATACGCAGTATTTT	CASSRTGPLDTQYF
.	12	TRBV12-3/TRBV12-4	.	TRBJ1-2	TGTGCCAGCCGGCAGGGGCGCCCTGGCTACACCTTC	CASRQGRPGYTF
TRBD1	16	TRBV24-1	.	TRBJ2-7	TGTGCCACCAGTGACCGGGACAGGGGAGTTTCCTACGAGCAGTACTTC	CATSDRDRGVSYEQYF
.	13	TRBV6-6	.	TRBJ1-4	TGTGCCACCGCCCGGGACTTTAATGAAAAACTGTTTTTT	CATARDFNEKLFF
.	14	TRBV10-2	few	TRBJ1-2	TGCGCCAGCAGTGAGTCGACCGATTACTATGGCTACACCTTC	CASSESTDYYGYTF
TRBD1	15	TRBV18	once	TRBJ2-7	TGTGCCAGCTCACCCCGGGACAGTGAGTCCTACGAGCAGTACTTC	CASSPRDSESYEQYF
TRBD1	14	TRBV9	.	TRBJ1-2	TGTGCCAGCAGCGTAAGACCGGGACAGTCTTTTGTCACCTTC	CASSVRPGQSFVTF
TRBD1	15	TRBV9	.	TRBJ1-2	TGTGCCAGCAGCGTCCGGGACAGGGGGGGAGGTGGCTACACCTTC	CASSVRDRGGGGYTF
TRBD2	17	TRBV7-8	.	TRBJ2-2	TGTGCCAGCAGCTCCCATTTAGCGGGGGGGCACGGCGGGGAGCTGTTTTTT	CASSSHLAGGHGGELFF
TRBD2	16	TRBV11-2	.	TRBJ2-3	TGTGCCAGCAGCTTAGAGCCCAGCGGGGGGGCAGATACGCAGTATTTT	CASSLEPSGGADTQYF
.	15	TRBV6-4	once	TRBJ2-7	TGTGCCAGCAGTGACTTGGAGGGGGTTACCTACGAGCAGTACTTC	CASSDLEGVTYEQYF
TRBD1	15	TRBV4-1	few	TRBJ1-5	TGCGCCAGCAGCCAAGGACAGGGCGGCAATCAGCCCCAGCATTTT	CASSQGQGGNQPQHF
TRBD1	17	TRBV28	.	TRBJ1-5	TGTGCCAGCAGTTTCCTACAGGGGAGTGGGAGCAATCAGCCCCAGCATTTT	CASSFLQGSGSNQPQHF
TRBD1	15	TRBV14	.	TRBJ1-1	TGTGCCAGCAGCCACCGGACAGGGGCGAACACTGAAGCTTTCTTT	CASSHRTGANTEAFF
.	15	TRBV28	once	TRBJ1-5	TGTGCCAGCAACCCGGCCCGAGGGCACAATCAGCCCCAGCATTTT	CASNPARGHNQPQHF
TRBD1	15	TRBV6-5	.	TRBJ1-1	TGTGCCAGCAGGGTAATAGGACAGGGATCCACTGAAGCTTTCTTT	CASRVIGQGSTEAFF
TRBD1	16	TRBV11-2	.	TRBJ1-4	TGTGCCAGCAGCTTAGGAGGACAGGGGGGTGTTGAAAAACTGTTTTTT	CASSLGGQGGVEKLFF
TRBD1	13	TRBV7-9	.	TRBJ1-2	TGTGCCAGCAGCCATAGGACAGGCGATGGCTACACCTTC	CASSHRTGDGYTF
.	13	TRBV18	.	TRBJ1-1	TGTGCCAGCTCACCCTCAGGTCCCTTAGTGGCTTTCTTT	CASSPSGPLVAFF
.	17	TRBV24-1	.	TRBJ2-3	TGTGCCACCAGCCCATCGGGGATGGGCCTTAGCACAGATACGCAGTATTTT	CATSPSGMGLSTDTQYF
.	13	TRBV19	.	TRBJ1-1	TGTGCCAGTCTAGCGGGGATGAACACTGAAGCTTTCTTT	CASLAGMNTEAFF
TRBD2	18	TRBV5-4	.	TRBJ2-3	TGTGCCAGCAGTAAATTGATGGGTAGCGGGGGGGCCGCAGATACGCAGTATTTT	CASSKLMGSGGAADTQYF
.	15	TRBV7-9	.	TRBJ2-5	TGTGCCAGCAGCCTCGGAATATTGTTGGTGGAGACCCAGTACTTC	CASSLGILLVETQYF